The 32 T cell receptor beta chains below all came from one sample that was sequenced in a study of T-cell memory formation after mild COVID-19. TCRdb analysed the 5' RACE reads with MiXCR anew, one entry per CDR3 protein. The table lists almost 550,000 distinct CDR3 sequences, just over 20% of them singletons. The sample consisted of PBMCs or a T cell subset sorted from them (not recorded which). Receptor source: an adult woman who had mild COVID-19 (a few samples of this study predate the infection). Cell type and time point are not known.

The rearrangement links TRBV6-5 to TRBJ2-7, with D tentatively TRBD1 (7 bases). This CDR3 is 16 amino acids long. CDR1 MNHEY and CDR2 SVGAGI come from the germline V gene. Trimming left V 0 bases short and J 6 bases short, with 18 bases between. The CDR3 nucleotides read TGTGCCAGCAGTTACTCTAGGGCCAGGGGGGTTCGCGAGCAGTACTTC. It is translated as CASSYSRARGVREQYF.

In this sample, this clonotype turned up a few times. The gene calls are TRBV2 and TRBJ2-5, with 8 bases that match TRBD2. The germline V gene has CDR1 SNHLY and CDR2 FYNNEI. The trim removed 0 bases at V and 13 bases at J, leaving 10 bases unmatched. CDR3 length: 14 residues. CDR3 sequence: CASSEARILAGGYF. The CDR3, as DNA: TGTGCCAGCAGTGAAGCGCGTATCCTGGCGGGGGGGTACTTC.

The CDR3 region is CASGVDYFYEQYF. CDR3 bases: TGTGCCAGCGGAGTAGACTACTTCTACGAGCAGTACTTC. The rearrangement uses TRBV11-2 and TRBJ2-7; perhaps TRBD2 as D (5 bases). Germline assignment: CDR1 SGHAT and CDR2 FQNNGV. This CDR3 comprises 13 residues. Trimming took off 8 bases at V and 3 bases at J, with 14 bases between the two ends.

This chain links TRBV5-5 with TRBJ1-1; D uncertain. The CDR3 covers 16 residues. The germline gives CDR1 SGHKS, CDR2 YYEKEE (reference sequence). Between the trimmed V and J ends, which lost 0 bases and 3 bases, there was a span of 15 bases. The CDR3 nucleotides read TGTGCCAGCAGCTTGGGCATGAGGCAGTTTTACACTGAAGCTTTCTTT. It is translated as CASSLGMRQFYTEAFF.

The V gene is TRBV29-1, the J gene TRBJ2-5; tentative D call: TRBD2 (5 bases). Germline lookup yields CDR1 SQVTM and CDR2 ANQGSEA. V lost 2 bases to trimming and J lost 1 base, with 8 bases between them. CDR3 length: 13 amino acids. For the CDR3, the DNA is TGCAGCGTTGAAACGGGGATCCAAGAGACCCAGTACTTC. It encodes CSVETGIQETQYF.

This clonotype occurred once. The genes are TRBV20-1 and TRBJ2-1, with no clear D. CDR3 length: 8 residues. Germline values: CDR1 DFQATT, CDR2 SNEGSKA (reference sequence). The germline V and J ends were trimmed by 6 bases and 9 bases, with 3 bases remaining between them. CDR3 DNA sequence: TGCAGTGCCCCTGAGCAGTTCTTC. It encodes CSAPEQFF.

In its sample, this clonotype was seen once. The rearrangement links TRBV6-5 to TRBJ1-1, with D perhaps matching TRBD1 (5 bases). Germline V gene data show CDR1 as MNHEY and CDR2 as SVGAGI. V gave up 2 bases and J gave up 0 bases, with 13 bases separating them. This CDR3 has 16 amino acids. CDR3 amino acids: CASSYHYGTVNTEAFF. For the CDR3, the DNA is TGTGCCAGCAGTTACCACTATGGGACGGTGAACACTGAAGCTTTCTTT.

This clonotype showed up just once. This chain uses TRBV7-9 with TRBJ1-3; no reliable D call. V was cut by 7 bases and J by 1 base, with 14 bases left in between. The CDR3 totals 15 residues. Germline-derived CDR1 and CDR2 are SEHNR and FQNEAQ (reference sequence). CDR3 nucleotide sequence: TGTGCCAGCACCTACCCAGAAGAGTCTGGAAACACCATATATTTT. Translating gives CASTYPEESGNTIYF.

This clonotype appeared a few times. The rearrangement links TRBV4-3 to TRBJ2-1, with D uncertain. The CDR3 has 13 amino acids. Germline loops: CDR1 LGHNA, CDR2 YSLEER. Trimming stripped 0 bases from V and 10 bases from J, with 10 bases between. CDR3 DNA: TGCGCCAGCAGCCAAGATCGCGGTAGCGAGCAGTTCTTC. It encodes CASSQDRGSEQFF.

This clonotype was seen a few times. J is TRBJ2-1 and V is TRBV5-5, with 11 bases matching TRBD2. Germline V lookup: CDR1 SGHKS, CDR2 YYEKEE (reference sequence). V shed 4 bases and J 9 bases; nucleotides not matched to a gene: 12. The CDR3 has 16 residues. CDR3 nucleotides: TGTGCCAGCAGCCTTTCTTCGACTAGCGGGATAAGTGAGCAGTTCTTC. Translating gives CASSLSSTSGISEQFF.

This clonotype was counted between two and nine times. Here the CDR3 reads CASSSLAGGLSTDTQYF. DNA of the CDR3: TGTGCCAGCAGCTCCCTAGCGGGGGGCCTAAGCACAGATACGCAGTATTTT. This rearrangement joins TRBV7-9 to TRBJ2-3; TRBD2 matches 11 bases. The V segment lost 4 bases and the J segment 0 bases; nucleotides outside the gene matches: 6. There are 17 residues in the CDR3. Germline-derived CDR1 and CDR2 are SEHNR and FQNEAQ (reference sequence).

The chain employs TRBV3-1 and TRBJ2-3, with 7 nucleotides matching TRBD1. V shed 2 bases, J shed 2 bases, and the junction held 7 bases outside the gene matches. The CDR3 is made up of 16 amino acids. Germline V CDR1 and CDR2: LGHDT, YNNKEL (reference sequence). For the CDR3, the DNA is TGTGCCAGCAGCCAATTTACGGGGACAGACACAGATACGCAGTATTTT. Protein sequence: CASSQFTGTDTDTQYF.

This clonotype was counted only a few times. CDR3 sequence: CASSERTGYEQYF. In nucleotides, the CDR3 is TGTGCCAGCAGTGAAAGGACGGGGTACGAGCAGTACTTC. The rearrangement uses TRBV2 and TRBJ2-7, with D possibly matching TRBD2 (5 bases). The CDR3 consists of 13 residues. The V gene lost 2 bases and the J gene lost 4 bases, with 9 bases spanning the gap. Germline assignment: CDR1 SNHLY and CDR2 FYNNEI.

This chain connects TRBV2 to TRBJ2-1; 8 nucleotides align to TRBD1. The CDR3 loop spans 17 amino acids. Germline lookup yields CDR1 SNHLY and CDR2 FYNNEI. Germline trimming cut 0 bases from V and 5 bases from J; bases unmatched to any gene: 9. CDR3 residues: CASSEAGTGPDNNEQFF. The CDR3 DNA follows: TGTGCCAGCAGTGAAGCAGGGACAGGCCCTGACAACAATGAGCAGTTCTTC.

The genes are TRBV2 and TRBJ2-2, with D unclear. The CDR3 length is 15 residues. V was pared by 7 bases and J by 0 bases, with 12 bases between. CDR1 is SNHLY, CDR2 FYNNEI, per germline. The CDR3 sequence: CASKVQDTNTGELFF. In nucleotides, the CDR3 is TGTGCCAGCAAGGTTCAGGATACGAACACCGGGGAGCTGTTTTTT.

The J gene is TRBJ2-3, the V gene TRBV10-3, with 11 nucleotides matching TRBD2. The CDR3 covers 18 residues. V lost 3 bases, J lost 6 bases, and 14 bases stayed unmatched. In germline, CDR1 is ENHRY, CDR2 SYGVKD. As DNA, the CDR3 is TGTGCCATCAGTGACAAACCCGGGACTAGCGGCGCTAGTGATACGCAGTATTTT. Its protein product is CAISDKPGTSGASDTQYF.

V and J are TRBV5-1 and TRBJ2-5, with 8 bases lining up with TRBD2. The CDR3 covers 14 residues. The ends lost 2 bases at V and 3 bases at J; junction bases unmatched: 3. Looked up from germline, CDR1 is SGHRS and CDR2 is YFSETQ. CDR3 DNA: TGCGCCAGCAGCTTCGGTAGCGGGGAAGAGACCCAGTACTTC. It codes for CASSFGSGEETQYF.

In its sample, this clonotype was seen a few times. In nucleotides, the CDR3 is TGCGCCAGCAGCTTGGGGGACACGACCTATGGCTACACCTTC. Encoded protein: CASSLGDTTYGYTF. The V and J genes are TRBV5-1 and TRBJ1-2, with D possibly being TRBD1 (6 bases). The V end was cut by 0 bases, the J end by 4 bases, with 10 bases between. The CDR3 runs to 14 residues. Germline V gives CDR1 SGHRS, CDR2 YFSETQ. The full variable domain, rest sourced from reference TRBV5-1 and TRBJ1-2, is KAGVTQTPRYLIKTRGQQVTLSCSPISGHRSVSWYQQTPGQGLQFLFEYFSETQRNKGNFPGRFSGRQFSNSRSEMNVSTLELGDSALYLCASSLGDTTYGYTFGSGTRLTVV.

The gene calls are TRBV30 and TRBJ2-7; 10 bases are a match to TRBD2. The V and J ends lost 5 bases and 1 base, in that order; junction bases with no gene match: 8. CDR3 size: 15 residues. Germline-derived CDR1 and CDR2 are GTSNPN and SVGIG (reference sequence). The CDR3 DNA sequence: TGTGCCTGGTTCCATCCTAGCGGGGGTTCCTACGAGCAGTACTTC. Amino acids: CAWFHPSGGSYEQYF.

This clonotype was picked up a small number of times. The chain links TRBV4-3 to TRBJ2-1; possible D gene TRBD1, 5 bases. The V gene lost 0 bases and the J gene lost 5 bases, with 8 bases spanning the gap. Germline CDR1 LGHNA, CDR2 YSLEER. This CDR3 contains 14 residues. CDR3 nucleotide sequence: TGCGCCAGCAGCCAAGATGCGGACAACAATGAGCAGTTCTTC. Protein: CASSQDADNNEQFF.

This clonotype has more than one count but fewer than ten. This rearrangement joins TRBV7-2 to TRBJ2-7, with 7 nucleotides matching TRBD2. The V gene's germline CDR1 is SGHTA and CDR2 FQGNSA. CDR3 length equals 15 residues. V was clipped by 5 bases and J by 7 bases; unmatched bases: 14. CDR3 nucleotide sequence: TGTGCCAGCAGCCTCGGTGGGGCGGGAGTGCAGGAGCAGTACTTC. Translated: CASSLGGAGVQEQYF.

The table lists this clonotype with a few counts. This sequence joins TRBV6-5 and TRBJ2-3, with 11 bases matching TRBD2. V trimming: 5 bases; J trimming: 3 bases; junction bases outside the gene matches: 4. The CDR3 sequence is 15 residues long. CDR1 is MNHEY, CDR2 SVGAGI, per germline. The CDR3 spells CASSIAGGQTDTQYF. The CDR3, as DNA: TGTGCCAGCAGTATAGCGGGAGGGCAAACAGATACGCAGTATTTT.

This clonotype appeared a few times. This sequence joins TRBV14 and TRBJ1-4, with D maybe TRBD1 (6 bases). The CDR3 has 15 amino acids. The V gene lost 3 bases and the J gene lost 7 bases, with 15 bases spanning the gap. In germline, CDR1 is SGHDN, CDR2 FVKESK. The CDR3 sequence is CASSHYRDAAEKLFF. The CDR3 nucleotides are TGTGCCAGCAGCCATTACAGGGATGCTGCTGAAAAACTGTTTTTT.

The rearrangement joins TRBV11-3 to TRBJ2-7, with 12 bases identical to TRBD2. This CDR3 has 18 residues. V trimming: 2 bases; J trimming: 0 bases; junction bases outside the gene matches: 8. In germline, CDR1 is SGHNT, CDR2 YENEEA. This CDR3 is CASSLNLAGGPLSYEQYF. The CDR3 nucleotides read TGTGCCAGCAGCTTAAATCTAGCGGGAGGGCCCCTCTCCTACGAGCAGTACTTC.

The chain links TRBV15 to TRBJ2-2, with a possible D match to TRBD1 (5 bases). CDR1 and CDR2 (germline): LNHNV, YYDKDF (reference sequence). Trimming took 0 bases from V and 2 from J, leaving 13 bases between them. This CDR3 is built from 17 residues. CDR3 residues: CATSRDGPRANTGELFF. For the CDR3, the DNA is TGTGCCACCAGCAGAGATGGGCCCAGGGCCAACACCGGGGAGCTGTTTTTT.

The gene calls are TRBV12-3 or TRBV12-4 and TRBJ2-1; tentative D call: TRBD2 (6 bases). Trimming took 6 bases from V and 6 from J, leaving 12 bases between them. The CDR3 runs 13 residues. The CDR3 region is CASRQGTPNEQFF. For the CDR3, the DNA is TGTGCCAGCAGGCAAGGGACTCCCAATGAGCAGTTCTTC.

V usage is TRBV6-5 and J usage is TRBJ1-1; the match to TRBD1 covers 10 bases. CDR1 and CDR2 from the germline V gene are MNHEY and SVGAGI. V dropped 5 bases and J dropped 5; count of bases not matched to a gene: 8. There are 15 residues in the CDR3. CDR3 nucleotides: TGTGCCAGCAGTCGACAGGGGGCTTTGGTAACTGAAGCTTTCTTT. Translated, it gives CASSRQGALVTEAFF.

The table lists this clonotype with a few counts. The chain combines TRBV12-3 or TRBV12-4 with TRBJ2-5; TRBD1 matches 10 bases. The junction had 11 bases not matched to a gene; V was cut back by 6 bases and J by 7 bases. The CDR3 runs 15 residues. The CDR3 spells CASSDRDRGSGTQYF. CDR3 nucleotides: TGTGCCAGCAGCGATCGGGACAGGGGTAGTGGGACCCAGTACTTC.

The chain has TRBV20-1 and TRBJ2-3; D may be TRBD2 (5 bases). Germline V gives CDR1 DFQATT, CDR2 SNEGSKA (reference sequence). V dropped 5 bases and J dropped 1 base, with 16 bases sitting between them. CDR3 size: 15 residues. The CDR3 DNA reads TGCAGTGCTCATACATGGGGAGCGGGCACAGATACGCAGTATTTT. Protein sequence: CSAHTWGAGTDTQYF.

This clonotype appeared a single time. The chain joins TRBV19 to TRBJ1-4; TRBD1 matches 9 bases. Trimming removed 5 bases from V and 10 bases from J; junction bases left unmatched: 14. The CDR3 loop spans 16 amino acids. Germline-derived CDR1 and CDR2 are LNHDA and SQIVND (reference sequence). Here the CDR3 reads CASSPHRGQRGGKLFF. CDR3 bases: TGTGCCAGTAGTCCCCACAGGGGGCAACGGGGTGGAAAACTGTTTTTT.

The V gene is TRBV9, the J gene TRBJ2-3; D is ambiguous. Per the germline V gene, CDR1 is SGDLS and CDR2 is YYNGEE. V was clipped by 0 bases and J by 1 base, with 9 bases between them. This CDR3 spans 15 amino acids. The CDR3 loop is CASSVVDLRTDTQYF. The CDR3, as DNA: TGTGCCAGCAGCGTAGTAGACCTCCGCACAGATACGCAGTATTTT.

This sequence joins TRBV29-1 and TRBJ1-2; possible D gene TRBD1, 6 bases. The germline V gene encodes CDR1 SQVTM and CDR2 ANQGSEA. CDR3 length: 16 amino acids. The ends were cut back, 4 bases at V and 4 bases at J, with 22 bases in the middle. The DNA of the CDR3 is TGCAGCGTTGTTCGCCCCCGCTGGGACAACTCCTATGGCTACACCTTC. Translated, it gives CSVVRPRWDNSYGYTF.